The 16 T cell receptor beta chains below all came from one sample that was sequenced in a study of T cell repertoires in cytomegalovirus infection. For these TCRs, the target antigens are not known. TCRdb processed the reads anew with MiXCR; each CDR3 protein has one entry. The table has more than 300,000 distinct CDR3 sequences, roughly 36% seen once. The input for sequencing was cultured PBMCs, taken from culture after CMV antigen stimulation. These receptors were taken from a human donor in good health (CMV status not recorded). Some clones in this sample may be carry-over from other donors' samples.

Comment on this clonotype: One end of the junction does not line up with germline, which may come from a read error. The chain links TRBV4-2 to TRBJ2-7, with 8 nucleotides matching TRBD2. Germline V lookup: CDR1 LGHNA, CDR2 YNFKEQ. The CDR3 extends over 16 amino acids. CDR3 in amino acids: CASSRVLAGGTYEQSF. CDR3 in DNA: TGTGCCAGCAGCCGGGTACTGGCGGGAGGCACCTACGAGCAGTCCTTC.

The chain uses TRBV27 and TRBJ2-7, with D unclear. From germline, CDR1 is MNHEY and CDR2 SMNVEV (reference sequence). This CDR3 spans 10 amino acids. Between the trimmed V and J ends, which lost 3 bases and 7 bases, there was a span of 4 bases. In DNA form, the CDR3 reads TGTGCCAGCAGTTTGGGGGAGCAGTACTTC. This sequence encodes CASSLGEQYF.

The chain couples TRBV10-2 to TRBJ2-7; D call uncertain. The V end lost 4 bases, the J end lost 0 bases, and 7 bases lay between the germline ends. The CDR3 loop spans 13 amino acids. The germline CDR1 and CDR2 sequences are WSHSY and SAAADI. The DNA of the CDR3 is TGCGCCAGCAGTGTAGGCTTCTCCTACGAGCAGTACGTC. Its protein is CASSVGFSYEQYV.

The chain joins TRBV23-1 to TRBJ2-3; 7 bases match TRBD1. TRBV23-1 has ORF status, its function being uncertain. CDR3 length: 20 residues. The junction had 16 bases not matched to a gene; V was cut back by 0 bases and J by 1 base. The CDR3 coding sequence is TGCGCCAGCAGTCAATCGAAGGCTGGACAGGACCCGCTAGGCACAGATACGCAGTATTTT. Protein: CASSQSKAGQDPLGTDTQYF.

CDR3 in amino acids: CASSLLPPQGITEAFF. CDR3 sequence (DNA): TGTGCCAGCAGTTTACTCCCTCCACAGGGCATCACTGAAGCTTTCTTT. The V gene is TRBV27, the J gene TRBJ1-1, with D possibly matching TRBD1 (6 bases). Trimming pared 2 bases from V and 4 bases from J, leaving 17 bases between. The length of the CDR3 is 16 residues. Germline loops: CDR1 MNHEY, CDR2 SMNVEV (reference sequence).

This clonotype has just a few counts. The DNA for the CDR3 is TGTGCCAGCAGCTTAATACTCCTAGCGGGGGAAAACATTCAGTACTTC. It specifies CASSLILLAGENIQYF. This chain connects TRBV7-2 to TRBJ2-4, with TRBD2 matching over 10 bases. Germline values: CDR1 SGHTA, CDR2 FQGNSA. V was pared by 2 bases and J by 5 bases, with 6 bases of the junction left unmatched. The CDR3 totals 16 residues. The entire variable domain, with the rest obtained from reference TRBV7-2 and TRBJ2-4, is as follows: GAGVSQSPSNKVTEKGKDVELRCDPISGHTALYWYRQSLGQGLEFLIYFQGNSAPDKSGLPSDRFSAERTGGSVSTLTIQRTQQEDSAVYLCASSLILLAGENIQYFGAGTRLSVL.

This clonotype was seen only a few times. The V gene is TRBV11-2, the J gene TRBJ2-2; D is undetermined. CDR3 length equals 13 residues. Germline V gene lookup returns CDR1 SGHAT and CDR2 FQNNGV. V lost 4 bases and J lost 7, with 10 bases in between. The CDR3 sequence is CASSSLVSGELFF. CDR3 coding DNA: TGTGCCAGCAGCTCCTTAGTGAGCGGGGAGCTGTTTTTT.

V usage is TRBV29-1 and J usage is TRBJ2-5; 7 bases are shared with TRBD1. From germline, CDR1 is SQVTM and CDR2 ANQGSEA. The CDR3 extends over 13 amino acids. V lost 6 bases to trimming and J lost 1 base; unmatched junction nucleotides: 5. The CDR3 DNA reads as TGCAGCGTGGCACAGGGGCCCCAAGAGACCCAGTACTTC. Amino acid sequence: CSVAQGPQETQYF.

This clonotype appeared a few times. This chain uses TRBV7-9 with TRBJ1-2, with a tentative D call TRBD1 (5 bases). This CDR3 spans 14 amino acids. Germline V gene data show CDR1 as SEHNR and CDR2 as FQNEAQ (reference sequence). Trimming left V 4 bases short and J 4 bases short, with 13 bases between. In DNA, the CDR3 is TGTGCCAGCAGCTCGACGGACACTACCTATGGCTACACCTTC. Translated, it gives CASSSTDTTYGYTF.

This chain joins TRBV2 and TRBJ2-1; D call uncertain. V lost 4 bases and J 11 bases, leaving 12 bases between the germline ends. The germline V gene has CDR1 SNHLY and CDR2 FYNNEI. The CDR3 is made up of 12 amino acids. This CDR3 reads CASSAIPGQQFF. DNA for the CDR3: TGTGCCAGCAGTGCGATCCCTGGGCAGCAGTTCTTC.

The rearrangement uses TRBV5-1 and TRBJ2-7; maybe TRBD1 (6 bases). The CDR3 spans 16 residues. Germline V gives CDR1 SGHRS, CDR2 YFSETQ. Trimming left V 2 bases short and J 0 bases short, with 15 bases between. CDR3 nucleotides: TGCGCCAGCAGCTTACCTCCCGACAGGTTCTCCTACGAGCAGTACTTC. This sequence encodes CASSLPPDRFSYEQYF.

The chain carries TRBV11-2 and TRBJ2-6, with TRBD1 matching 10 bases. Germline CDR1 is SGHAT and CDR2 is FQNNGV. The CDR3 covers 16 residues. The trim removed 6 bases at V and 1 base at J, leaving 3 bases unmatched. DNA of the CDR3: TGTGCCAGCAGAAGGACAGGGGGATCTGGGGCCAACGTCCTGACTTTC. It translates to CASRRTGGSGANVLTF.

The rearrangement links TRBV7-9 to TRBJ2-5, with TRBD1 identical over 8 bases. Trimming removed 7 bases from V and 1 base from J; junction bases left unmatched: 5. The CDR3 totals 14 residues. Germline V CDR1 and CDR2: SEHNR, FQNEAQ (reference sequence). The CDR3 here is CASTQTGVQETQYF. CDR3 bases: TGTGCCAGCACCCAGACAGGGGTCCAAGAGACCCAGTACTTC.

This clonotype was counted a single time. The chain employs TRBV12-3 or TRBV12-4 and TRBJ2-7; D gene ambiguous. The CDR3 runs 15 residues. V lost 7 bases to trimming and J lost 2 bases, with 18 bases between them. The CDR3 spells CASKALTRTTYEQYV. Here the CDR3 DNA reads TGTGCCAGCAAAGCCCTAACCCGAACCACCTACGAGCAGTACGTC.

The sample holds a few counts of this clonotype. This sequence joins TRBV6-2 or TRBV6-3 and TRBJ2-1; D is ambiguous. Germline values: CDR1 MNHEY, CDR2 SVGEGT. The CDR3 contains 13 residues. V was clipped by 7 bases and J by 3 bases, with 10 bases between them. CDR3 in amino acids: CASTDSYYNEQFF. Here the CDR3 DNA reads TGTGCCAGCACCGACTCCTACTACAATGAGCAGTTCTTC.

This clonotype was counted ten times or more. This chain joins TRBV7-9 and TRBJ1-5; D not resolved. The CDR3 has 14 amino acids. Deletions cut 5 bases from V and 5 bases from J, with 13 bases between. Germline V lookup: CDR1 SEHNR, CDR2 FQNEAQ (reference sequence). The CDR3 is CASSVLGSDQPQHF. The CDR3 DNA reads as TGTGCCAGCAGCGTTTTGGGATCAGATCAGCCCCAGCATTTT. Using reference TRBV7-9 and TRBJ1-5 for the parts outside the CDR3, the full variable domain is DTGVSQNPRHKITKRGQNVTFRCDPISEHNRLYWYRQTLGQGPEFLTYFQNEAQLEKSRLLSDRFSAERPKGSFSTLEIQRTEQGDSAMYLCASSVLGSDQPQHFGDGTRLSIL.